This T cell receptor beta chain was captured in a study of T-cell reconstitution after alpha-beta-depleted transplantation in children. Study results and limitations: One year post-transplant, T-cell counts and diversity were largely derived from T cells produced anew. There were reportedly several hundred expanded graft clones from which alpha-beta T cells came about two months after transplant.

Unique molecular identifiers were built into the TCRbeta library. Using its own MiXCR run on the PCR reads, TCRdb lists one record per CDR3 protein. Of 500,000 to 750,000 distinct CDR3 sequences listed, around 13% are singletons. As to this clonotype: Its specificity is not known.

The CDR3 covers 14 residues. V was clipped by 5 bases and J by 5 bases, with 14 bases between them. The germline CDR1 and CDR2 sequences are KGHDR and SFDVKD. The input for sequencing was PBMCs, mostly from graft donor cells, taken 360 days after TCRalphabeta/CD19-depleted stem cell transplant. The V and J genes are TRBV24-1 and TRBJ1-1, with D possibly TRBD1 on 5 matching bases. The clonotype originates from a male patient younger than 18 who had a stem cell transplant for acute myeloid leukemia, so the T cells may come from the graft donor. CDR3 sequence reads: CATSGAGSRTEAFF. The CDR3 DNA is TGTGCCACCAGTGGAGCAGGGTCGAGGACTGAAGCTTTCTTT.